Below are 29 T cell receptor beta chains sequenced from a single sample in a study of Ad26.COV2.S vaccination and SARS-CoV-2 variants. Treatment meaning: around 19 received Ad26.COV2.S at low or high dose, single or two shots; about 5 received placebo; per-sample allocation not given. Sampling happened 63 days after the first vaccine or placebo injection. Produced via immunoSEQ multiplex PCR; TCRdb's table is partial and in-frame only. This sample has under 400,000 clones, with roughly 84% found just once. Sequenced here: peripheral blood, sampled in a trial of Ad26.COV2.S vaccine versus placebo. These receptors all come from a person aged 18-65 years who received the Ad26.COV2.S COVID-19 vaccine or a placebo.

The rearrangement joins TRBV4-1 to TRBJ1-1; maybe TRBD1 (5 bases). Per germline, CDR1 MGHRA and CDR2 YSYEKL. V was clipped by 1 base and J by 4 bases, with 13 bases between them. The CDR3 length is 15 residues. The CDR3: CASSQGIRAGTEAFF. The CDR3 DNA reads TGCGCCAGCAGCCAAGGTATCAGGGCGGGCACTGAAGCTTTCTTT.

CDR3 amino acids: CASSFSGTGTNNEQFF. The DNA for the CDR3 is TGTGCCAGCAGTTTCTCCGGGACAGGGACTAACAATGAGCAGTTCTTC. The chain employs TRBV28 and TRBJ2-1; 9 bases agree with TRBD1. V trimming: 3 bases; J trimming: 5 bases; junction bases outside the gene matches: 8. The CDR3 runs 16 residues. The germline gives CDR1 MDHEN, CDR2 SYDVKM.

CDR3 loop: CSASRGQEGNQPQHF. CDR3 sequence (DNA): TGCAGTGCTAGTAGGGGACAGGAGGGAAATCAGCCCCAGCATTTT. The V gene is TRBV20-1, the J gene TRBJ1-5; 8 nucleotides match TRBD1. CDR1 is DFQATT, CDR2 SNEGSKA, per germline (reference sequence). CDR3 length: 15 amino acids. The V gene end was trimmed by 3 bases and the J gene end by 4 bases; junction bases not matched to a gene: 8.

The chain links TRBV7-6 to TRBJ1-1; D is unclear. V was pared by 2 bases and J by 2 bases, with 12 bases between. Germline V CDR1 and CDR2: SGHVS, FNYEAQ. CDR3 length: 15 amino acids. The CDR3 DNA follows: TGTGCCAGCAGCTTATCGCGAGGGCAAAACACTGAAGCTTTCTTT. Translation: CASSLSRGQNTEAFF.

J is TRBJ1-2 and V is TRBV4-3; D gene unclear. The germline V gene encodes CDR1 LGHNA and CDR2 YSLEER. CDR3 size: 15 residues. Trimming removed 1 base from V and 2 bases from J, with 11 bases in between. CDR3 in DNA: TGCGCCAGCAGCCAAGTAGGCCAGATGAACTATGGCTACACCTTC. It specifies CASSQVGQMNYGYTF.

Comments on this clone: Other DNA sequences in this sample translate to the same CDR3. The chain is built from TRBV11-2 and TRBJ1-1; no clear D gene. CDR3 size: 13 residues. Trimming took off 3 bases at V and 1 base at J, with 6 bases between the two ends. CDR1 and CDR2 (germline): SGHAT, FQNNGV. Here the CDR3 reads CASSFGQNTEAFF. CDR3 DNA: TGTGCCAGCAGCTTCGGGCAGAACACTGAAGCTTTCTTT.

This clone came up once. The chain carries TRBV4-2 and TRBJ1-1; tentative D call: TRBD1 (5 bases). V was trimmed by 2 bases and J by 3 bases, leaving 13 bases between them. CDR1 and CDR2 from the germline V gene are LGHNA and YNFKEQ. This CDR3 spans 15 amino acids. The CDR3 sequence: CASSQSPGLYTEAFF. DNA for the CDR3: TGTGCCAGCAGCCAAAGTCCGGGGCTGTACACTGAAGCTTTCTTT.

The chain has TRBV9 and TRBJ1-1; 9 bases are a match to TRBD1. Germline V gene sequence: CDR1 SGDLS, CDR2 YYNGEE. The V gene end was trimmed by 4 bases and the J gene end by 6 bases; junction bases not matched to a gene: 10. CDR3 length: 15 amino acids. CDR3 DNA sequence: TGTGCCAGCAGCATTCCACAGGGGGCAACACCTGAAGCTTTCTTT. Its protein product is CASSIPQGATPEAFF.

This chain joins TRBV2 and TRBJ2-1; 8 bases match TRBD1. The CDR3 has 15 residues. V lost 4 bases, J lost 2 bases, and 4 bases stayed unmatched. Germline lookup yields CDR1 SNHLY and CDR2 FYNNEI. CDR3 in DNA: TGTGCCAGCAGTGCTGACAGGGGACCCTACAATGAGCAGTTCTTC. This translates into CASSADRGPYNEQFF.

This chain joins TRBV3-1 (or the pseudogene TRBV3-2) and TRBJ2-7, with D tentatively TRBD2 (5 bases). This CDR3 comprises 15 residues. CDR1 is LGHDT, CDR2 YNNKEL, per germline (reference sequence). V was trimmed by 0 bases and J by 2 bases, leaving 11 bases between them. The CDR3 sequence: CASSQDLVRAYEQYF. CDR3 DNA: TGTGCCAGCAGCCAAGATCTTGTGAGGGCCTACGAGCAGTACTTC.

The rearrangement joins TRBV3-1 (or the pseudogene TRBV3-2) to TRBJ2-1; 7 nucleotides agree with TRBD2. CDR1 and CDR2 (germline): LGHDT, YNNKEL (reference sequence). The CDR3 is made up of 14 amino acids. Trimming took 0 bases from V and 8 from J; bases not matched to a gene: 4. The CDR3 is CASSQDLGRDEQFF. CDR3 bases: TGTGCCAGCAGCCAAGATCTGGGGAGGGATGAGCAGTTCTTC.

This chain uses TRBV5-1 with TRBJ1-2; 8 positions match TRBD1. V was pared by 4 bases and J by 8 bases, with 7 bases of the junction left unmatched. This CDR3 has 13 amino acids. The germline V gene encodes CDR1 SGHRS and CDR2 YFSETQ. The CDR3 loop is CASSVTGAQGYTF. Written as DNA, the CDR3 is TGCGCCAGCAGCGTGACAGGGGCTCAGGGCTACACCTTC.

The V and J genes are TRBV29-1 and TRBJ1-2; D gene ambiguous. Per the germline V gene, CDR1 is SQVTM and CDR2 is ANQGSEA. Trimming cost V 3 bases and J 4 bases, with 12 bases left between them. This CDR3 has 13 amino acids. For the CDR3, the DNA is TGCAGCGTTGAGTCAGGACGGATCTATGGCTACACCTTC. It codes for CSVESGRIYGYTF.

This clone appeared a single time. The chain employs TRBV24-1 and TRBJ2-3; either TRBD1 or TRBD2 may supply D (6 bases each). Trimming took off 4 bases at V and 7 bases at J, with 26 bases between the two ends. The CDR3 is 18 amino acids. Germline V gives CDR1 KGHDR, CDR2 SFDVKD. The CDR3 nucleotides are TGTGCCACCAGTGAAGGAGGGAGAGGGGGGTCTCAAGCTTATACGCAGTATTTT. Its translation is CATSEGGRGGSQAYTQYF.

The CDR3 bases are TGTGCCAGCAGCCAGGGAGAGGGTACGCAGTATTTT. Amino acids: CASSQGEGTQYF. The J gene is TRBJ2-3, the V gene TRBV7-2, with D perhaps being TRBD1 or TRBD2 (5 bases each). The CDR3 is 12 amino acids. With 5 bases removed from V and 8 bases from J, the gap between germline ends came to 11 bases. CDR1 SGHTA and CDR2 FQGNSA come from the germline V gene.

This chain links TRBV5-6 with TRBJ1-5, with D unclear. Between the trimmed V and J ends, which lost 1 base and 6 bases, there was a span of 11 bases. The length of the CDR3 is 14 residues. CDR1 is SGHDT and CDR2 is YYEEEE in the germline V gene. This CDR3 is CASSLFQAGQPQHF. As DNA, the CDR3 is TGTGCCAGCAGCTTGTTTCAGGCGGGTCAGCCCCAGCATTTT.

The J gene is TRBJ2-7, the V gene TRBV19; a weak D match, TRBD1 (6 bases). Germline V gene sequence: CDR1 LNHDA, CDR2 SQIVND (reference sequence). Trimming left V 3 bases short and J 0 bases short, with 12 bases between. The CDR3 extends over 15 amino acids. This CDR3 is CASSMEPGVSYEQYF. CDR3 DNA sequence: TGTGCCAGTAGTATGGAGCCAGGGGTCTCCTACGAGCAGTACTTC.

V gene TRBV11-3 combines with J gene TRBJ1-1, with TRBD1 matching over 7 bases. Germline CDR1 reads SGHNT; CDR2 reads YENEEA. The J segment lost 4 bases and the V segment lost 4 bases, leaving 3 bases of the junction unmatched. CDR3 length: 13 residues. The CDR3 loop is CASSSTGATEAFF. For the CDR3, the DNA is TGTGCCAGCAGCTCTACAGGGGCCACTGAAGCTTTCTTT.

The rearrangement links TRBV7-9 to TRBJ2-7; D gene ambiguous. Germline V gene lookup returns CDR1 SEHNR and CDR2 FQNEAQ (reference sequence). Trimming took 5 bases from V and 5 from J, leaving 22 bases between them. This CDR3 is built from 16 residues. The CDR3 region is CASSPRWAGIGHEQYF. CDR3 sequence (DNA): TGTGCCAGCAGCCCCAGATGGGCAGGTATCGGCCACGAGCAGTACTTC.

In this sample, this clone turned up once. The chain combines TRBV5-1 with TRBJ1-4, with a tentative D call TRBD1 (5 bases). There are 16 residues in the CDR3. V shed 3 bases and J shed 4 bases, with 16 bases lying between them. The germline gives CDR1 SGHRS, CDR2 YFSETQ. The DNA for the CDR3 is TGCGCCAGCAGCTCCACCTCACAGGACGGTAATGAAAAACTGTTTTTT. Its protein product is CASSSTSQDGNEKLFF.

The genes are TRBV19 and TRBJ1-6; D possibly corresponds to TRBD1 (6 bases). Trimming removed 3 bases from V and 10 bases from J, with 16 bases in between. This CDR3 contains 15 residues. In germline, CDR1 is LNHDA, CDR2 SQIVND (reference sequence). The CDR3 reads CASSMDSSGLSPLHF. The CDR3 region has the DNA TGTGCCAGTAGTATGGACAGCTCAGGACTATCACCCCTCCACTTT.

The chain employs TRBV15 and TRBJ2-1; 10 bases map to TRBD1. The CDR3 covers 14 residues. Germline CDR1 reads LNHNV; CDR2 reads YYDKDF (reference sequence). J gave up 6 bases and V 6 bases, and 5 bases lay outside the gene matches. The DNA for the CDR3 is TGTGCCACCAGACGACAGGGGGCCTCCAATGAGCAGTTCTTC. Its protein product is CATRRQGASNEQFF.

The chain links TRBV19 to TRBJ1-1; the D gene is possibly TRBD1 (5 bases). Trimming removed 1 base at V and 7 bases at J, with 13 bases between. The CDR3 has 14 residues. The germline V gene has CDR1 LNHDA and CDR2 SQIVND (reference sequence). The CDR3 is CASSIATSGGEAFF. The CDR3 nucleotides are TGTGCCAGTAGTATAGCTACTTCGGGGGGTGAAGCTTTCTTT.

The chain recombines TRBV19 with TRBJ2-2; D remains ambiguous. The ends were cut back, 5 bases at V and 3 bases at J, with 16 bases in the middle. Germline V gene lookup returns CDR1 LNHDA and CDR2 SQIVND (reference sequence). The CDR3 sequence is 16 residues long. CDR3 coding DNA: TGTGCCAGTAGTCGTTACTTTAGCCTCCACACCGGGGAGCTGTTTTTT. It yields the protein CASSRYFSLHTGELFF.

The chain joins TRBV5-4 to TRBJ2-1; 8 bases fit TRBD1. The ends lost 0 bases at V and 8 bases at J; junction bases unmatched: 7. Germline values: CDR1 SGHNT, CDR2 YYREEE (reference sequence). The CDR3 covers 15 residues. DNA of the CDR3: TGTGCCAGCAGCTTGGGTGACAGGGGTGAGTATGAGCAGTTCTTC. Translated: CASSLGDRGEYEQFF.

V usage is TRBV5-1 and J usage is TRBJ2-5, with TRBD2 as a possible D gene (7 bases). The germline V gene has CDR1 SGHRS and CDR2 YFSETQ. Trimming removed 1 base at V and 4 bases at J, with 14 bases between. This CDR3 is 15 amino acids long. CDR3 sequence (DNA): TGCGCCAGCAGCTTGAGGGGGGGTATGACAGAGACCCAGTACTTC. It translates to CASSLRGGMTETQYF.

V and J are TRBV19 and TRBJ2-2; 7 bases fit TRBD1. Germline values: CDR1 LNHDA, CDR2 SQIVND (reference sequence). The ends lost 2 bases at V and 2 bases at J; junction bases unmatched: 5. The CDR3 spans 16 residues. For the CDR3, the DNA is TGTGCCAGTAGTATATGGGACAGCATAAACACCGGGGAGCTGTTTTTT. The encoded protein is CASSIWDSINTGELFF. Full variable domain (rest looked up from reference TRBV19 and TRBJ2-2): DGGITQSPKYLFRKEGQNVTLSCEQNLNHDAMYWYRQDPGQGLRLIYYSQIVNDFQKGDIAEGYSVSREKKESFPLTVTSAQKNPTAFYLCASSIWDSINTGELFFGEGSRLTVL.

The gene calls are TRBV29-1 and TRBJ2-3, with a possible D match to TRBD1 (6 bases). The CDR3 has 13 amino acids. Per the germline V gene, CDR1 is SQVTM and CDR2 is ANQGSEA. Trimming cost V 7 bases and J 0 bases, with 11 bases left between them. This chain's CDR3 is CSGGQGSTDTQYF. The CDR3 region has the DNA TGCAGCGGGGGGCAGGGCAGCACAGATACGCAGTATTTT.

V and J are TRBV27 and TRBJ1-5; 7 bases map to TRBD1. V was clipped by 2 bases and J by 0 bases; unmatched bases: 4. In germline, CDR1 is MNHEY, CDR2 SMNVEV (reference sequence). The CDR3 is made up of 16 amino acids. The chain's CDR3 is CASSLTGTVSNQPQHF. CDR3 nucleotide sequence: TGTGCCAGCAGTTTAACGGGGACAGTTAGCAATCAGCCCCAGCATTTT.